This entry lists 21 T cell receptor beta chains sequenced from one sample in a study of cytomegalovirus exposure and HLA in healthy donors. PCR employed 60 Vbeta and 13 Jbeta primers. Profiled with immunoSEQ multiplex PCR; TCRdb holds only in-frame clones, not every one. The profile shows 130,000 or so clones, 78% of them singletons. Sequenced: PBMCs. These TCRs come from a woman aged 18 to 35 in good health and CMV-seronegative.

The sample holds one count of this clone. The CDR3: CASQNGGEAFF. DNA of the CDR3: TGTGCCAGCCAAAACGGGGGGGAAGCTTTCTTT. The V gene is TRBV6-5, the J gene TRBJ1-1, with D possibly matching TRBD1 (5 bases). The germline V gene has CDR1 MNHEY and CDR2 SVGAGI. This CDR3 spans 11 amino acids. The V gene lost 8 bases and the J gene lost 8 bases, with 12 bases spanning the gap.

The chain employs TRBV30 and TRBJ2-7, with TRBD2 matching 9 bases. CDR1 is GTSNPN, CDR2 SVGIG, per germline (reference sequence). The CDR3 length is 13 residues. With 6 bases clipped from V and 1 base from J, the junction kept 4 bases outside the gene matches. The CDR3 region has the DNA TGTGCCTGTCCGGCGGGAGGGTCCTACGAGCAGTACTTC. Translating it yields CACPAGGSYEQYF.

This clone turned up a few times. This chain links TRBV5-6 with TRBJ1-1, with 9 bases fitting TRBD1. With 2 bases clipped from V and 5 bases from J, the junction kept 4 bases outside the gene matches. This CDR3 has 14 amino acids. CDR1 and CDR2 from the germline V gene are SGHDT and YYEEEE. The CDR3 coding sequence is TGTGCCAGCAGCTTCTGGGACAGGGTGACTGAAGCTTTCTTT. Protein sequence: CASSFWDRVTEAFF.

CDR3 in amino acids: CASSVGSGSDTIYF. CDR3 coding DNA: TGTGCCAGCAGCGTAGGATCAGGGTCGGACACCATATATTTT. The chain links TRBV9 to TRBJ1-3; possibly TRBD1 for D (5 bases). The length of the CDR3 is 14 residues. Germline values: CDR1 SGDLS, CDR2 YYNGEE. V was shortened by 0 bases and J by 8 bases, with 12 bases between the two germline ends.

V usage is TRBV6-5 and J usage is TRBJ2-7; 10 bases agree with TRBD2. Germline V lookup: CDR1 MNHEY, CDR2 SVGAGI. Losses at the gene ends were 5 bases for V and 3 bases for J; bases not matched to a gene: 7. This CDR3 is 15 amino acids long. CDR3 nucleotides: TGTGCCAGCAGTGCTAGCGGGAGCGGTCTCTACGAGCAGTACTTC. Protein sequence: CASSASGSGLYEQYF.

A word on this clone: The sample carries other DNA sequences with the same CDR3. The chain combines TRBV5-6 with TRBJ1-3; perhaps TRBD1 as D (6 bases). Trimming pared 4 bases from V and 4 bases from J, leaving 15 bases between. CDR3 size: 15 residues. Germline CDR1 reads SGHDT; CDR2 reads YYEEEE. The CDR3 reads CASSPPGAEGNTIYF. CDR3 nucleotides: TGTGCCAGCAGCCCCCCAGGGGCAGAAGGAAACACCATATATTTT.

The V and J genes are TRBV20-1 and TRBJ1-4, with D unresolved. The V end lost 5 bases, the J end lost 8 bases, and 9 bases lay between the germline ends. This CDR3 region has 11 residues. Germline V gene sequence: CDR1 DFQATT, CDR2 SNEGSKA (reference sequence). The CDR3 here is CSASSGEKLFF. CDR3 bases: TGCAGTGCTTCGTCGGGGGAAAAACTGTTTTTT.

This clone was detected only a few times. The chain uses TRBV18 and TRBJ2-7, with a possible D match to TRBD2 (6 bases). V lost 3 bases and J lost 6, with 21 bases in between. This CDR3 contains 16 residues. Germline V gives CDR1 KGHSH, CDR2 LQKENI. CDR3 DNA: TGTGCCAGCTCACCCTCCAAGGGACTCCTCTTGGGCGAGCAGTACTTC. Amino acids: CASSPSKGLLLGEQYF.

The rearrangement links TRBV2 to TRBJ1-1; tentatively, D is TRBD1 (6 bases). CDR3 length: 15 residues. CDR1 is SNHLY and CDR2 is FYNNEI in the germline V gene. The ends were cut back, 2 bases at V and 2 bases at J, with 12 bases in the middle. For the CDR3, the DNA is TGTGCCAGCAGTGAACGGGCAGGGGTCAACACTGAAGCTTTCTTT. Translation: CASSERAGVNTEAFF.

This chain uses TRBV18 with TRBJ1-1; possible D gene TRBD1, 5 bases. Germline V gene data show CDR1 as KGHSH and CDR2 as LQKENI. Trimming took off 4 bases at V and 3 bases at J, with 15 bases between the two ends. The CDR3 spans 15 residues. CDR3 nucleotides: TGTGCCAGCTCACAATACTCAGGGCGGCACACTGAAGCTTTCTTT. It specifies CASSQYSGRHTEAFF.

The CDR3 DNA sequence: TGTGCCAGCAGCTTGTTAGGAGCGGCTTACAATGAGCAGTTCTTC. This translates into CASSLLGAAYNEQFF. This chain connects TRBV7-7 to TRBJ2-1, with D tentatively TRBD2 (5 bases). Looked up from germline, CDR1 is SSHAT and CDR2 is FNYEAQ (reference sequence). V lost 3 bases and J 4 bases, leaving 13 bases between the germline ends. The CDR3 spans 15 residues.

The chain has TRBV19 and TRBJ2-3, with TRBD2 matching over 9 bases. The CDR3 length is 18 residues. V was clipped by 1 base and J by 2 bases; unmatched bases: 10. CDR1 is LNHDA, CDR2 SQIVND, per germline (reference sequence). CDR3: CASSIVSRLAGITDTQYF. CDR3 nucleotide sequence: TGTGCCAGTAGTATAGTCAGTCGGCTAGCGGGAATCACAGATACGCAGTATTTT.

This clone appeared a single time. The chain links TRBV7-9 to TRBJ2-3; D uncertain. Deletions cut 5 bases from V and 0 bases from J, with 6 bases between. This CDR3 has 13 amino acids. Per the germline V gene, CDR1 is SEHNR and CDR2 is FQNEAQ (reference sequence). In DNA form, the CDR3 reads TGTGCCAGCAGCGCAGGTAGCACAGATACGCAGTATTTT. The encoded protein is CASSAGSTDTQYF.

This chain links TRBV6-5 with TRBJ2-1; D unresolved. Germline CDR1 is MNHEY and CDR2 is SVGAGI. V dropped 8 bases and J dropped 7 bases, with 9 bases sitting between them. CDR3 size: 11 residues. In DNA, the CDR3 is TGTGCCAGCCGGTCCCGGAATGAGCAGTTCTTC. Protein product: CASRSRNEQFF.

The V and J genes are TRBV18 and TRBJ1-2, with 10 bases fitting TRBD1. The CDR3 is 18 residues long. Germline trimming cut 5 bases from V and 3 bases from J; bases unmatched to any gene: 15. Per germline, CDR1 KGHSH and CDR2 LQKENI. This CDR3 is CASSASTGGAGAYYGYTF. The CDR3 nucleotides read TGTGCCAGCTCAGCATCGACAGGGGGCGCTGGGGCCTACTATGGCTACACCTTC. Using reference TRBV18 and TRBJ1-2 for the parts outside the CDR3, the full variable domain is NAGVMQNPRHLVRRRGQEARLRCSPMKGHSHVYWYRQLPEEGLKFMVYLQKENIIDESGMPKERFSAEFPKEGPSILRIQQVVRGDSAAYFCASSASTGGAGAYYGYTFGSGTRLTVV.

The chain carries TRBV5-1 and TRBJ2-5, with TRBD1 matching over 7 bases. Germline assignment: CDR1 SGHRS and CDR2 YFSETQ. The CDR3 loop spans 14 amino acids. With 0 bases clipped from V and 2 bases from J, the junction kept 1 base outside the gene matches. This CDR3 reads CASSLAGQQETQYF. The CDR3 coding sequence is TGCGCCAGCAGCTTGGCGGGACAGCAAGAGACCCAGTACTTC.

V gene TRBV27 combines with J gene TRBJ1-1, with D unresolved. The germline gives CDR1 MNHEY, CDR2 SMNVEV (reference sequence). V was trimmed by 2 bases and J by 1 base, leaving 8 bases between them. The CDR3 spans 14 residues. The CDR3: CASSLTEPNTEAFF. CDR3 DNA: TGTGCCAGCAGTTTAACGGAGCCGAACACTGAAGCTTTCTTT.

This chain uses TRBV7-2 with TRBJ2-7, with TRBD2 matching over 7 bases. Germline CDR1 reads SGHTA; CDR2 reads FQGNSA. This CDR3 comprises 16 residues. V was clipped by 5 bases and J by 4 bases; unmatched bases: 14. CDR3 amino acids: CASSPRLASLSYEQYF. CDR3 nucleotide sequence: TGTGCCAGCAGCCCTCGACTAGCTAGCCTTTCATACGAGCAGTACTTC.

The chain uses TRBV7-2 and TRBJ2-7, with 7 bases aligning to TRBD2. Germline V CDR1 and CDR2: SGHTA, FQGNSA. After removal of 5 bases from V and 5 bases from J, the junction contained 9 bases not matched to a gene. The CDR3 is made up of 14 amino acids. The CDR3 region has the DNA TGTGCCAGCAGCCTAGGGACTACGGAAGACGAGCAGTACTTC. Translation: CASSLGTTEDEQYF.

The genes are TRBV27 and TRBJ2-3; D is perhaps TRBD2 (5 bases). The V and J ends lost 7 bases and 3 bases respectively, with 8 bases between them. Germline CDR1 MNHEY, CDR2 SMNVEV (reference sequence). The CDR3 spans 12 residues. The CDR3 spells CASMDWTDTQYF. Here the CDR3 DNA reads TGTGCCAGCATGGACTGGACAGATACGCAGTATTTT.

V and J are TRBV10-2 and TRBJ1-5; D ambiguous. V was pared by 8 bases and J by 1 base, with 15 bases between. CDR1 is WSHSY and CDR2 is SAAADI in the germline V gene. The CDR3 consists of 15 residues. The CDR3 region is CASRGSARSNQPQHF. The CDR3, as DNA: TGCGCCAGCCGGGGTTCGGCCAGAAGCAATCAGCCCCAGCATTTT.